The T cell receptor beta chain under discussion was sequenced for a study of T cells in Graves' hyperthyroidism and ophthalmopathy. The V gene lost 3 bases and the J gene lost 0 bases, with 20 bases spanning the gap. The germline CDR1 and CDR2 sequences are SGHAT and FQNNGV. CDR3 length equals 19 residues. This clonotype was observed many times. RNA transcripts were the template for amplifying TCR beta CDR3 regions. The study used the HTBI primer set for a first-round RT-PCR of the TCR CDR3. TCRdb ran MiXCR on the multiplex PCR reads and lists one entry per CDR3 protein. Of roughly 350,000 distinct CDR3 sequences listed, around 15% were seen once; the top ten hold 15% to 20%.

This chain links TRBV11-2 with TRBJ1-4; D unresolved. The TCR was taken from a woman aged 30 to 39 with Graves' ophthalmopathy. Sequencing used blood. CDR3 protein: CASSFPRGRLPSTNEKLFF. CDR3 sequence (DNA): TGTGCCAGCAGCTTTCCCCGAGGCAGACTACCATCAACTAATGAAAAACTGTTTTTT.